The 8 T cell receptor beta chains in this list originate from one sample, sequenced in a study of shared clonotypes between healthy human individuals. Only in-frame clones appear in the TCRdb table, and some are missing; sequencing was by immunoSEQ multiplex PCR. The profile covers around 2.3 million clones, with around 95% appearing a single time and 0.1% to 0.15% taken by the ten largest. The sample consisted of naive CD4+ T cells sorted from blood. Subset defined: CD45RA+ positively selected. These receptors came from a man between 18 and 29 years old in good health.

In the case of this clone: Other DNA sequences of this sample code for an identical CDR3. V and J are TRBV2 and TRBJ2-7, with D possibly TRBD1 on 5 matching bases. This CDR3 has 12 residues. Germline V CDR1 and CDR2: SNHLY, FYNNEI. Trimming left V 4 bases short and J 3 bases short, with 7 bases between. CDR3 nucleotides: TGTGCCAGCAGTGCGCAGGGCTACGAGCAGTACTTC. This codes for CASSAQGYEQYF.

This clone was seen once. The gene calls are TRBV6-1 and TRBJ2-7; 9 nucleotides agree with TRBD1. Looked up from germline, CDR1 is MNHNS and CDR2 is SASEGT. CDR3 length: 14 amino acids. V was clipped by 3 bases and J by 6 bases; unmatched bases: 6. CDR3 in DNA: TGTGCCAGCAGTGAGGGGACAGGGACGGGCGAGCAGTACTTC. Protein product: CASSEGTGTGEQYF.

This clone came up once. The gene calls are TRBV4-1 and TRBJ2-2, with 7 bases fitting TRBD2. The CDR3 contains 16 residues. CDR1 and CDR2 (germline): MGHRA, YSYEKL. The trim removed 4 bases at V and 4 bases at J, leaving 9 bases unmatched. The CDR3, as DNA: TGCGCCAGCAGCCCTCTATCGGGAGGTATCACCGGGGAGCTGTTTTTT. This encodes CASSPLSGGITGELFF.

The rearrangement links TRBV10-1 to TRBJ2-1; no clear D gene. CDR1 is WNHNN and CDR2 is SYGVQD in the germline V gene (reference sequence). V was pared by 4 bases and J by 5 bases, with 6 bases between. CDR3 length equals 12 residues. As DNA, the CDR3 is TGCGCCAGCAGTGGGTACCACAATGAGCAGTTCTTC. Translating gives CASSGYHNEQFF.

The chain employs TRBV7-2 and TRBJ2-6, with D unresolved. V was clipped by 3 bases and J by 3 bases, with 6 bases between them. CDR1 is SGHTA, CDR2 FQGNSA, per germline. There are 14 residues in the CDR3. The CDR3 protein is CASSFPGGANVLTF. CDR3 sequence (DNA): TGTGCCAGCAGCTTTCCTGGTGGGGCCAACGTCCTGACTTTC.

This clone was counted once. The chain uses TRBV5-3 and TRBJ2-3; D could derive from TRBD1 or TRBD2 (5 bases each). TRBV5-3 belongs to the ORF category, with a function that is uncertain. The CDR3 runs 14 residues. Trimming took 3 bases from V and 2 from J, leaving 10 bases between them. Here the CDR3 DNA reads TGTGCCAGAAGCTATCGGGGCAACACAGATACGCAGTATTTT. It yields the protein CARSYRGNTDTQYF.

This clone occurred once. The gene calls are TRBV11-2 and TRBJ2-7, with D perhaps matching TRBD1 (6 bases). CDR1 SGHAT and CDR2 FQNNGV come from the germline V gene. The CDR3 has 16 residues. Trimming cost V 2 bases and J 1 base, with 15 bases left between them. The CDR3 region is CASSLSPGTSSYEQYF. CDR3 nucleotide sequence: TGTGCCAGCAGCTTAAGCCCAGGGACAAGTTCCTACGAGCAGTACTTC.

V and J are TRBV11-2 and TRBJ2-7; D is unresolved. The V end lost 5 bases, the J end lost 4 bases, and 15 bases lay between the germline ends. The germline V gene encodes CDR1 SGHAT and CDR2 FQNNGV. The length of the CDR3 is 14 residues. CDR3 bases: TGTGCCAGCAGCGTAGGCACCCTTTGGTACGAGCAGTACTTC. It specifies CASSVGTLWYEQYF.